This T cell receptor (beta chain) was sequenced for a study of blood T cell repertoires in COVID-19. Study processing details: Nucleated cell counts were estimated from reference gene primer amplification. Assay: immunoSEQ multiplex PCR; the TCRdb copy retains only in-frame clones and omits some. For V, J and clone size, that table is used; D and trimming come from the DNA. The table has 120,000 to 150,000 clones, 84% seen once. CDR1 is ENHRY and CDR2 is SYGVKD in the germline V gene. Trimming cost V 6 bases and J 4 bases, with 14 bases left between them. This CDR3 comprises 14 residues. All enrollees were roughly 18 to 90 years old and from fewer than 25 US areas. Participants reported their clinical history, and cohort assignment relied on those reports.

What was sequenced was PBMCs or T cells enriched from blood (not recorded which). The receptor comes from a woman aged 50 to 60 with acute COVID-19. The V gene is TRBV10-3, the J gene TRBJ2-3, with D possibly being TRBD2 (6 bases). The CDR3 protein is CAIRLGRAADTQYF. The CDR3 DNA sequence: TGTGCCATCAGGCTCGGGAGAGCCGCAGATACGCAGTATTTT.